Below, 4 T cell receptor beta chains from the same sample are listed, as sequenced in a study of radiotherapy plus CTLA-4 blockade in lung cancer. Produced via immunoSEQ multiplex PCR; TCRdb's table is partial and in-frame only. Of approximately 100,000 clones listed, about 84% are singletons. Material: peripheral blood, obtained from a patient treated with radiotherapy plus ipilimumab. These receptors all stem from a human donor with non-small cell lung cancer that progressed on radiotherapy plus ipilimumab. Some clones in this sample may be carry-over from other donors' samples.

The chain employs TRBV29-1 and TRBJ2-3, with 9 bases matching TRBD2. CDR3 length: 16 amino acids. Germline V gene sequence: CDR1 SQVTM, CDR2 ANQGSEA. With 1 base clipped from V and 2 bases from J, the junction kept 7 bases outside the gene matches. The CDR3 DNA follows: TGCAGCGTTGAAGGGGAGCGGGGGGCATCCACAGATACGCAGTATTTT. Translated: CSVEGERGASTDTQYF.

The chain couples TRBV6-6 to TRBJ2-1, with D perhaps assigned TRBD1 or TRBD2 (5 bases each). The CDR3 is 12 amino acids. The germline V gene has CDR1 MNHNY and CDR2 SVGAGI (reference sequence). The ends were cut back, 2 bases at V and 9 bases at J, with 8 bases in the middle. CDR3 protein: CASSYGGSEQFF. In DNA form, the CDR3 reads TGTGCCAGCAGTTACGGGGGTAGTGAGCAGTTCTTC.

This rearrangement joins TRBV28 to TRBJ2-1; TRBD1 matches at 7 bases. The CDR3 covers 15 residues. Unmatched junction bases numbered 7, after V lost 6 bases and J lost 2 bases. Germline CDR1 reads MDHEN; CDR2 reads SYDVKM. CDR3 sequence (DNA): TGTGCCAGCAGGATACCGGGACAGCCCTACAATGAGCAGTTCTTC. Its translation is CASRIPGQPYNEQFF.

This clone was seen only once. The chain is built from TRBV5-1 and TRBJ2-5; TRBD2 aligns across 9 bases. Germline CDR1 is SGHRS and CDR2 is YFSETQ. The CDR3 sequence is 14 residues long. The V and J ends lost 4 bases and 3 bases, in that order; junction bases with no gene match: 4. The CDR3 loop is CASSPGLAEETQYF. The DNA of the CDR3 is TGCGCCAGCAGCCCGGGACTAGCCGAAGAGACCCAGTACTTC.